This T cell receptor beta chain was found in a study of blood T cell repertoires in COVID-19. Repertoires were generated with immunoSEQ multiplex PCR, while TCRdb's copy carries only in-frame clones and drops some. The sample yields over 350,000 clones, approximately 89% seen once. Germline values: CDR1 MGHRA, CDR2 YSYEKL. The CDR3 sequence is 15 residues long. V shed 0 bases and J shed 4 bases, with 12 bases lying between them. This chain links TRBV4-1 with TRBJ1-1, with D possibly TRBD1 on 6 matching bases. The sequence came from a woman aged 40 to 55 who had been exposed to COVID-19. The sequencing input was PBMCs or T cells enriched from blood (not recorded which). The CDR3 sequence is CASSQDVVQGTEAFF. CDR3 bases: TGCGCCAGCAGCCAAGATGTAGTACAGGGCACTGAAGCTTTCTTT.